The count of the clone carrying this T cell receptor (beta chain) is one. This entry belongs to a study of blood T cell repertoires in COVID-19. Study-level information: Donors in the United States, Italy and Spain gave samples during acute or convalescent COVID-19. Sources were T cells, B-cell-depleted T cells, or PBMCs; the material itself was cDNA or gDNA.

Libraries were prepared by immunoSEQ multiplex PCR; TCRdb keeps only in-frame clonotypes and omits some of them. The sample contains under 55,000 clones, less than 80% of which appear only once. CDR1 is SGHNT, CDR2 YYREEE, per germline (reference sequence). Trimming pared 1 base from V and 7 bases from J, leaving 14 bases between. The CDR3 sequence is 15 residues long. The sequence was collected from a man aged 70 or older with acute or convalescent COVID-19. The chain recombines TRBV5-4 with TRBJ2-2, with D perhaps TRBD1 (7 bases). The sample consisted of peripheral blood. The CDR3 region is CASSLWPGGSGELFF. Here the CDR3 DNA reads TGTGCCAGCAGCTTGTGGCCAGGGGGGAGCGGGGAGCTGTTTTTT.